This paragraph covers one T cell receptor beta chain sequence. An end of the junction does not agree with germline; a read error may underlie this. Cohorts were assigned according to the clinical history that participants reported. The data derive from a study of blood T cell repertoires in COVID-19. The table came from immunoSEQ multiplex PCR; TCRdb's copy has only in-frame clones and leaves some out. The sample includes hundreds of thousands of clones, about nine tenths seen only once; the top ten take 2.5% to 3%. This TCR came from a woman aged 25 to 39 with acute COVID-19. Sequenced sample: PBMCs or T cells enriched from blood (not recorded which).

CDR3 residues: CASRFTGSYGYTF. As DNA, the CDR3 is TGTGCCAGCCGTTTTACCGGTTCATATGGCTACACCTTC. The chain links TRBV12-3 or TRBV12-4 to TRBJ1-2; D gene uncertain. The CDR3 sequence is 13 residues long.